This TCR beta chain is drawn from a study of shared clonotypes between healthy human individuals. Germline-derived CDR1 and CDR2 are MGHRA and YSYEKL. V dropped 0 bases and J dropped 7; count of bases not matched to a gene: 5. The length of the CDR3 is 14 residues. Assay used: immunoSEQ multiplex PCR; TCRdb lists only in-frame clones, some missing. Of 2 million to 2.5 million clones listed, approximately 95% are singletons. This TCR came from a man aged 18 to 30 in good health. Some clones in this sample may be carry-over from other donors' samples. Sequencing was carried out using naive CD4+ T cells from PBMCs. Subset specified: CD45RA+ positively selected. The chain employs TRBV4-1 and TRBJ2-7, with 8 bases fitting TRBD1. The CDR3 DNA is TGCGCCAGCAGCCAAGAGTTCAGGGGGCGAGAGCAGTACTTC. Protein: CASSQEFRGREQYF.